The following is a T cell receptor (beta chain) sequence with its context. These data belong to a study of blood T cell repertoires in COVID-19. At the level of the study: In each case, the material was cDNA or gDNA derived from T cells, B-cell-depleted T cells, or PBMCs.

Data came from immunoSEQ multiplex PCR; TCRdb stores just in-frame clones and leaves some out. The table has about 67,000 clones, approximately 75% seen once. The CDR3 runs 12 residues. The V end was cut by 3 bases, the J end by 7 bases, with 7 bases between. Germline V lookup: CDR1 LNHDA, CDR2 SQIVND (reference sequence). The chain links TRBV19 to TRBJ1-5; D uncertain. Sequenced sample: peripheral blood. This receptor was taken from a woman aged 60-75 years with acute or convalescent COVID-19. The CDR3: CASSMLGQPQHF. CDR3 DNA sequence: TGTGCCAGTAGTATGCTAGGACAGCCCCAGCATTTT.